This T cell receptor beta chain comes out of a study of T cells in Graves' hyperthyroidism and ophthalmopathy (dated by TCRdb to between 2018 and 2020). About the investigation overall: Peripheral blood samples were taken at initial diagnosis, before any treatment was given. To identify TCR V-J signatures that set the groups apart, the researchers used a discovery cohort of 100 patients, made up of fewer than 50 with Graves' ophthalmopathy and about 60 with stable Graves' hyperthyroidism. The study also compared thyroid tissue and blood T-cell repertoires from over 5 Graves' hyperthyroidism patients. The approximately 95 discovery patients were divided at random into training and test sets in a 7:3 ratio. According to the paper, TCR Vbeta CDR3 sequencing was carried out on more than 120 peripheral blood samples, which came from 40 to 45 ophthalmopathy, some 73 hyperthyroidism and approximately 17 progressor patients. Following sampling, methimazole starting at 30 mg daily was given to hyperthyroidism patients, and high-dose intravenous methylprednisolone was given to ophthalmopathy patients. Prospective prediction of ophthalmopathy was tested in an independent validation cohort consisting of fewer than 20 hyperthyroidism patients and 17 patients who later progressed to ophthalmopathy.

As to this clonotype: Its antigen remains undetermined. No qualities accompany the bases; no much larger clone lies one base away.

V is shortened by 6 bases, J by 8 bases, and the region joining them spans 19 bases. There are 14 amino acids in the CDR3, from cysteine to phenylalanine inclusive. Only CDR3 DNA is held: 42 bases, read in frame from base 1. Overall study results and their limits: During validation, the model predicted progression to ophthalmopathy a median of about 6.3 months ahead of onset, with 70.59% sensitivity and 72.22% specificity. A model built on a 13 V-J signature distinguished ophthalmopathy from stable hyperthyroidism, reaching around 87% sensitivity and 81.08% specificity in cross-validation and 80%/75% in testing. No statistical method was used to set the sample size in advance, and investigators knew the group allocation. Most expanded thyroid clonotypes (frequency above 0.001) were also detected in blood, suggesting blood repertoires may reflect thyroid immune responses.

Ophthalmopathy patients had moderately to severely active disease, Clinical Activity Score of at least 3, NOSPECS grade of at least 4, and duration under 3 months. The study excluded patients with uncontrolled infections, other autoimmune diseases, pregnancy or lactation. Diagnoses were established on the basis of clinical symptoms, serum thyroxine and TRAb, thyroid ultrasound, and orbital computed tomography. PBMCs were isolated from 10 ml of fresh peripheral blood by Ficoll-Paque density gradient centrifugation. Total RNA was extracted using Trizol reagent, and RNA quality was assessed on an Agilent 2100 Bioanalyzer. TCR beta CDR3 regions were amplified from RNA transcripts. The TCR CDR3 was subjected to a first round of RT-PCR using the HTBI primer set and the Qiagen OneStep RT-PCR kit. Libraries were constructed in a second round of multiplex PCR, after which size selection and purification were performed. The libraries were sequenced on an Illumina HiSeq2000 using paired-end 100 bp reads. The original methods were these. SOAPnuke was used to process the raw data, removing reads that contained adapters or uncalled bases, had a mean Phred below 15, or lacked an exact match to the constant primer or identifier. High-quality paired reads were merged with COPE v1.2.5, and unique nucleotide sequences were defined as clonotypes. Clonotypes were aligned to IMGT TRBV, TRBD and TRBJ reference segments using MiTCR v1.1. The analysis was restricted to V-J combinations with a frequency above 0.0001, which together covered 99% to 99.2% of the repertoires. The TCS score was defined as the ratio of F50 (clonal expansion) to E x V (chaos), calculated using BLOSUM62-based TCRdist between CDR3 peptides within each V-J. Welch's t-statistics and random forest reduced fewer than 600 V-J features to fewer than 15, which were used in a naive Bayes classifier (R e1071). TCRdb cleaned the public reads at Q25 with fastp, built clones with MiXCR and kept in-frame beta chains. Merged by CDR3 protein, the rows form single entries marked with the most common genes and DNA. The V and J calls were determined by TCRdb, not by the authors. The table for this sample lists hundreds of thousands of distinct CDR3 sequences; 22% of them were counted only once. Approximately 54% of the sample goes to the ten largest clones.

The sequencing sample was made of blood. The TCR originated in a woman aged 70-85 years with Graves' ophthalmopathy. The chain was built from TRBV12-3 or TRBV12-4 and TRBJ1-2; TRBD1 is a possible D gene, resting on 6 matching bases. The sequence in DNA is TGTGCCAGCAGACCCGGGACACAAATGGAGGGCTACACCTTC. Its amino acids are CASRPGTQMEGYTF.